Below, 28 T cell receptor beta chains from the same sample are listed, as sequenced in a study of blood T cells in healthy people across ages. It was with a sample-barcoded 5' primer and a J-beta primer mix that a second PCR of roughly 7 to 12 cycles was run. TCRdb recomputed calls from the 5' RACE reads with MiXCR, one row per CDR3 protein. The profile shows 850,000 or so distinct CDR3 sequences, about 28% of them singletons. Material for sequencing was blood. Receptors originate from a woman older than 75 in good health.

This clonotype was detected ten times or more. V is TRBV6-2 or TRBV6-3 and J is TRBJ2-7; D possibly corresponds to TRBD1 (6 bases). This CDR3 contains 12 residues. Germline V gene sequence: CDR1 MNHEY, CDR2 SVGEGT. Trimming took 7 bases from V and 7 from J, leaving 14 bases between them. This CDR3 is CASKTGMGEQYF. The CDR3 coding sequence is TGTGCCAGCAAAACAGGGATGGGTGAGCAGTACTTC.

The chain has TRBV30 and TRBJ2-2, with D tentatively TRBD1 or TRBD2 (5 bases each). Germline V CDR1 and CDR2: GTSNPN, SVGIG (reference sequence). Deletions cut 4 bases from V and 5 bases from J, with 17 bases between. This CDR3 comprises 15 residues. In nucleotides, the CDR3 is TGTGCCTGGACTATTGGGGACCGGAAGACCGGGGAGCTGTTTTTT. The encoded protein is CAWTIGDRKTGELFF.

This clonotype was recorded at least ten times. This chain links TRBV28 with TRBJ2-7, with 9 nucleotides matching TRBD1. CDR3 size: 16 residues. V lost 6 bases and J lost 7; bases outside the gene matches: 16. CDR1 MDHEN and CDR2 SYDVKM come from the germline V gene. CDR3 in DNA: TGTGCCAGCAGCCCCGTAGGCGGGACAGGGACTCGAGAGCAGTACTTC. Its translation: CASSPVGGTGTREQYF.

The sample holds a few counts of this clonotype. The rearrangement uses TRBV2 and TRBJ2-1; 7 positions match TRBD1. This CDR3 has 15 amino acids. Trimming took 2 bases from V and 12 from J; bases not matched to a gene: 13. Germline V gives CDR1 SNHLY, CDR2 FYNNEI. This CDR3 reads CASSEFWTGYSRQFF. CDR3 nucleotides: TGTGCCAGCAGTGAATTTTGGACAGGCTATTCACGGCAGTTCTTC.

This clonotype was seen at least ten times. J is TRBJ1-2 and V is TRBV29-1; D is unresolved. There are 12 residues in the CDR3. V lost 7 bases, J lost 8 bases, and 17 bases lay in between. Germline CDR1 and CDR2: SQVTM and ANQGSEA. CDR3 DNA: TGCAGCGCTGACATGTCGTTCGGGGGCTACACCTTC. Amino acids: CSADMSFGGYTF.

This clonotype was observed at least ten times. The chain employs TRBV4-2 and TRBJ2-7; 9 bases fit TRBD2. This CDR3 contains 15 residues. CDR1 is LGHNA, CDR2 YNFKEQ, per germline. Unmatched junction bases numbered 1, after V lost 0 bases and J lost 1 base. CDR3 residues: CASSQDLAGSYEQYF. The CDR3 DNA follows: TGTGCCAGCAGCCAAGATCTAGCGGGGTCCTACGAGCAGTACTTC.

CDR3 nucleotide sequence: TGTGCCAGCTCACCGGGACAGGGGGTCTACGAGCAGTACGTC. Protein product: CASSPGQGVYEQYV. This chain connects TRBV18 to TRBJ2-7; TRBD1 matches at 11 bases. Germline trimming cut 3 bases from V and 3 bases from J; bases unmatched to any gene: 1. Germline V gene sequence: CDR1 KGHSH, CDR2 LQKENI. The CDR3 is 14 amino acids.

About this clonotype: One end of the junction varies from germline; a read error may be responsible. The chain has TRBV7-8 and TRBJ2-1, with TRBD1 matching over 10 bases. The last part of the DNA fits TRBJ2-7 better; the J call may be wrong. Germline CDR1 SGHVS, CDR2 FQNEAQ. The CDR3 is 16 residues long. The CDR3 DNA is TGTGCCAGCGGCTTAGCGCCGACAGGGGGCTACAATGAGCAGTACTTC. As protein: CASGLAPTGGYNEQYF.

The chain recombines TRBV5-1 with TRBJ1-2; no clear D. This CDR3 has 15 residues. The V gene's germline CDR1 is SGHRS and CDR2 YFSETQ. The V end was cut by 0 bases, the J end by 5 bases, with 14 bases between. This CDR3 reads CASSLAGEGSYGYTF. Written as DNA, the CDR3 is TGCGCCAGCAGCTTGGCCGGGGAAGGATCGTATGGCTACACCTTC.

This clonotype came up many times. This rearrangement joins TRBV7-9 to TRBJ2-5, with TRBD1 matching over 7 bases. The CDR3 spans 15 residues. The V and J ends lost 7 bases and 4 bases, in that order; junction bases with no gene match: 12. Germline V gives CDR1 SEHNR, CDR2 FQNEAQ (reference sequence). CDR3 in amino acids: CASTPSEAGGETQYF. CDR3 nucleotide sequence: TGTGCCAGCACCCCCTCGGAGGCAGGGGGAGAGACCCAGTACTTC.

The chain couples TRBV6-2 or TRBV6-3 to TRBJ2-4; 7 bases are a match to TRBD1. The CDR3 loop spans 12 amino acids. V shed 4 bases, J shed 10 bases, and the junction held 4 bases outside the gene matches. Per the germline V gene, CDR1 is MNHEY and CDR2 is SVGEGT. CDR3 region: CASSFVRGIQYF. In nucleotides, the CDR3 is TGTGCCAGCAGTTTCGTCAGGGGGATTCAGTACTTC.

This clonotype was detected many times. The DNA for the CDR3 is TGTGCCAGCAGTTTAGGACCTCCACCGGGAGAGACCCAGTACTTC. Its translation is CASSLGPPPGETQYF. V and J are TRBV27 and TRBJ2-5; D is undetermined. The CDR3 is 15 amino acids. V lost 2 bases to trimming and J lost 4 bases, with 14 bases between them. Germline V gene data show CDR1 as MNHEY and CDR2 as SMNVEV (reference sequence).

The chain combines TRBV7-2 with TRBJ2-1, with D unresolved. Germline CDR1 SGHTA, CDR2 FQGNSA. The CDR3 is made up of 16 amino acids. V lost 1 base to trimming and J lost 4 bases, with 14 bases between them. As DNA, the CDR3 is TGTGCCAGCAGCTTAGAAGGTTCGGTAATATACAATGAGCAGTTCTTC. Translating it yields CASSLEGSVIYNEQFF.

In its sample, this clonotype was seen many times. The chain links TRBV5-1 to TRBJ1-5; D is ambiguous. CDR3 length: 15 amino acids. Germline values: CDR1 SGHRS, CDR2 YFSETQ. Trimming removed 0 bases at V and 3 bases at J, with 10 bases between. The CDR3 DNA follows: TGCGCCAGCAGCTTGGAGGGCAGTCCCAATCAGCCCCAGCATTTT. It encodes CASSLEGSPNQPQHF. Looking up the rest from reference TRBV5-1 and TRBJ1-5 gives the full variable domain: KAGVTQTPRYLIKTRGQQVTLSCSPISGHRSVSWYQQTPGQGLQFLFEYFSETQRNKGNFPGRFSGRQFSNSRSEMNVSTLELGDSALYLCASSLEGSPNQPQHFGDGTRLSIL.

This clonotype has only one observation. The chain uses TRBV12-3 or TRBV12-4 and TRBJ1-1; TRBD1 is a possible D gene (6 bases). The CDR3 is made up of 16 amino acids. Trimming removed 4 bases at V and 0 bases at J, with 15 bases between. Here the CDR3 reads CASSWGRDGVNTEAFF. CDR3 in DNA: TGTGCCAGCAGTTGGGGGCGGGATGGGGTGAACACTGAAGCTTTCTTT.

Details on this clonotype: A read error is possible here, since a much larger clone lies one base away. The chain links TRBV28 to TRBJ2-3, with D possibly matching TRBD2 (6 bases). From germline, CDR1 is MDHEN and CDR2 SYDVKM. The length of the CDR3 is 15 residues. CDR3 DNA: TGTACCAGCAGTTTATTTACTAGCTTATCAGATACGCAGTATTTT. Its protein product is CTSSLFTSLSDTQYF.

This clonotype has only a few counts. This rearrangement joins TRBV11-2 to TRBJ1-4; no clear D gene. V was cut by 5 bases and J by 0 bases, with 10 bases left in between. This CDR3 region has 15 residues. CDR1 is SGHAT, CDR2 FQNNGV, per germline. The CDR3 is CASSKFTTTNEKLFF. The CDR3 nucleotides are TGTGCCAGCAGCAAGTTTACTACAACTAATGAAAAACTGTTTTTT.

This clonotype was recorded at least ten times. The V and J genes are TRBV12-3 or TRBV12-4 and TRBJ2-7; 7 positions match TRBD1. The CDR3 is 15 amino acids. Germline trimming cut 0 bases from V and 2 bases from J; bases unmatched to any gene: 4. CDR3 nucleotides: TGTGCCAGCAGTTTAGCGGGACAGACGACCTACGAGCAGTACTTC. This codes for CASSLAGQTTYEQYF.

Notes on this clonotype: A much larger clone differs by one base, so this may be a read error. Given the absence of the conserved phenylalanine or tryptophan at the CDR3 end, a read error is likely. The CDR3 DNA reads as TGTGCCAGCAGCCCGAGGGACAGCTCACAAGAGACCCAGTACCTC. Translation: CASSPRDSSQETQYL. The rearrangement joins TRBV11-2 to TRBJ2-5; 7 bases match TRBD1. Unmatched junction bases numbered 8, after V lost 5 bases and J lost 2 bases. From germline, CDR1 is SGHAT and CDR2 FQNNGV. The CDR3 has 15 amino acids.

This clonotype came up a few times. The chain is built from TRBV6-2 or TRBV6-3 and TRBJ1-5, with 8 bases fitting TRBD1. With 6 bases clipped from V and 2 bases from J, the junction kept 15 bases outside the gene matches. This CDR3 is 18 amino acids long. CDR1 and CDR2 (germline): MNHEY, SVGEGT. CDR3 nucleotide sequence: TGTGCCAGCAGCCCCCTGGACAGGGCCTTTTCGGGCAATCAGCCCCAGCATTTT. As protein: CASSPLDRAFSGNQPQHF.

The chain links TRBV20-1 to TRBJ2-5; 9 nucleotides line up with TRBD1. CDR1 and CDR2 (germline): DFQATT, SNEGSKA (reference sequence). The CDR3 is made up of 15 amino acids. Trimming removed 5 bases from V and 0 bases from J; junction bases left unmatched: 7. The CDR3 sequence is CSADPGTGNQETQYF. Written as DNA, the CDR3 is TGCAGTGCTGACCCCGGGACAGGGAACCAAGAGACCCAGTACTTC.

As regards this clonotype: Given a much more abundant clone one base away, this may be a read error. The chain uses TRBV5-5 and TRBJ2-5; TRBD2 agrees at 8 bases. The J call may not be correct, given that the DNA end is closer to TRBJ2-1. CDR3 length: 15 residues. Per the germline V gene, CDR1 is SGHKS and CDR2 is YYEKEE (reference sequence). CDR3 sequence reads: CASSLGRTSQETQFF. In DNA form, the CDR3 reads TGTGCCAGCAGCTTGGGACGGACTAGCCAAGAGACCCAGTTCTTC.

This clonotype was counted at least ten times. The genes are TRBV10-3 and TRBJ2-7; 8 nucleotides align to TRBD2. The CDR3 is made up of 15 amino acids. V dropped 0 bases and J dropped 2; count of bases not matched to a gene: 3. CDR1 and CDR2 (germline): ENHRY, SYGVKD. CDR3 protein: CAISESAGGTYEQYF. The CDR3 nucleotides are TGTGCCATCAGTGAGTCGGCGGGGGGCACCTACGAGCAGTACTTC.

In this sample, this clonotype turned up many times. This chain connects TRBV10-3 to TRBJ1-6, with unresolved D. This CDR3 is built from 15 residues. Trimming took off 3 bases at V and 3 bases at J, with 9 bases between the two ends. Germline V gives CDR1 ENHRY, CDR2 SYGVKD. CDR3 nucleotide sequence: TGTGCCATCAGTGAATCCGTAATCTATAATTCACCCCTCCACTTT. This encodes CAISESVIYNSPLHF.

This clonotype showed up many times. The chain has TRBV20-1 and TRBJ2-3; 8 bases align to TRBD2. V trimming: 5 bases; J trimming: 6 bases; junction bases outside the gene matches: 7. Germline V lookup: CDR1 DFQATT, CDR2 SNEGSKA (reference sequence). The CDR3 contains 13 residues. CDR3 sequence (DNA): TGCAGTGCTCCCGGGACTAGGATGGATACGCAGTATTTT. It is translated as CSAPGTRMDTQYF.

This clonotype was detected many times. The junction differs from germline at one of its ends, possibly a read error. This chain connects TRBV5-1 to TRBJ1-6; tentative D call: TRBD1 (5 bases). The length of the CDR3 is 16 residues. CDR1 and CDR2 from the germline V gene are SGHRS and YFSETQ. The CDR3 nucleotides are TGTGCCAGCAGCTCCGGGCAGGGCTCCTATAATTCACCCCTCCACTTT. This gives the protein CASSSGQGSYNSPLHF.

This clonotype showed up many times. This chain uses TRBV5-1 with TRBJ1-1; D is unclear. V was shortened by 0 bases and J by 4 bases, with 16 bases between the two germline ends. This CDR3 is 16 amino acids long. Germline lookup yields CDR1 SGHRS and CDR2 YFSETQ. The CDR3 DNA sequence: TGCGCCAGCAGCTTGGTACTCTCGGGCTTGGGCACTGAAGCTTTCTTT. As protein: CASSLVLSGLGTEAFF.

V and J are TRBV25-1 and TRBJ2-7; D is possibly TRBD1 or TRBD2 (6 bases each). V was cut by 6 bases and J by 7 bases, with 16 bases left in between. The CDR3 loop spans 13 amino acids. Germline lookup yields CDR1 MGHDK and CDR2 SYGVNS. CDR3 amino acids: CASSPAGHEEQYF. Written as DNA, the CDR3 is TGTGCCAGCAGCCCCGCGGGACATGAGGAGCAGTACTTC.